This T cell receptor beta chain was sequenced during a study of glioma-infiltrating T cells after dendritic cell vaccination. Study background: Autologous tumor lysate-pulsed dendritic cell vaccination was given between the early 2000s and the early 2010s.

This CDR3 has 14 amino acids. Trimming removed 7 bases from V and 7 bases from J, with 17 bases in between. Germline CDR1 MNHNY, CDR2 SVGAGI (reference sequence). TCRdb's copy holds only in-frame clones and misses some; the assay was immunoSEQ multiplex PCR. This table holds roughly 88,000 clones, 80% to 90% found once. Specified time point: after dendritic cell vaccination, including at tumor progression/relapse. None of the glioblastoma patients had an isocitrate dehydrogenase mutation. The TCR sequence derives from a human donor with glioblastoma. The rearrangement links TRBV6-6 to TRBJ1-5; D is uncertain. This sample comprised blood, obtained after dendritic cell vaccination. The chain's CDR3 is CASIFHPLAQPQHF. The CDR3 nucleotides read TGTGCCAGCATATTCCACCCCCTGGCCCAGCCCCAGCATTTT.